The T cell receptor (beta chain) described here comes from a study of response to subunit inactivated influenza vaccine. Study-wide points: Few additional T cells are recruited per seasonal influenza vaccination, authors suggested.

With 4 bases removed from V and 4 bases from J, the gap between germline ends came to 13 bases. There are 14 residues in the CDR3. CDR1 is MNHEY and CDR2 is SMNVEV in the germline V gene (reference sequence). As concerns this clonotype: Its antigen is currently unknown.

One entry per CDR3 protein results from TCRdb running MiXCR on the RT-PCR reads. There are a few hundred thousand distinct CDR3 sequences in the sample; less than 15% occur only once, and 11% lies in the top ten. The chain carries TRBV27 and TRBJ1-2; D uncertain. The clonotype comes from a man in his fifties who received an inactivated influenza vaccine. The specimen was PBMCs from blood, collected roughly 12 days after vaccination. The CDR3 protein is CASSYTPRGYGYTF. DNA of the CDR3: TGTGCCAGCAGTTATACCCCGCGCGGCTATGGCTACACCTTC.